This TCR beta chain was sequenced for a study of blood T cell repertoires in COVID-19. The repertoire was sequenced with immunoSEQ multiplex PCR; TCRdb's copy has only in-frame clones and lacks some. The sample has 70,000 to 95,000 clones, 80% to 90% seen once. This receptor was taken from a man aged 50 to 59 with COVID-19, enrolled during active disease. Specimen: peripheral blood.

CDR3 sequence: CASSLPLDRGVLDTEAFF. The CDR3 DNA follows: TGCGCCAGCAGCTTGCCTCTGGACAGAGGGGTCTTGGACACTGAAGCTTTCTTT. The chain links TRBV5-1 to TRBJ1-1; maybe TRBD1 (6 bases). The CDR3 has 18 amino acids. Germline CDR1 SGHRS, CDR2 YFSETQ. V dropped 1 base and J dropped 3 bases, with 22 bases sitting between them.